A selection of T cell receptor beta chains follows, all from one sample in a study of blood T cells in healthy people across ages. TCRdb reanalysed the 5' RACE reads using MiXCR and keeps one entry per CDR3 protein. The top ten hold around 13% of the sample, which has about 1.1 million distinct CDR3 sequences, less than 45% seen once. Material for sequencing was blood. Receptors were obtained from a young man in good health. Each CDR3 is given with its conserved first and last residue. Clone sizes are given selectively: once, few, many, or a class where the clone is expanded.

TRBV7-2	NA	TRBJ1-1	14	CASSTDSQRSEAFF
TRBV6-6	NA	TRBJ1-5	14	CASSPHREVQPQHF
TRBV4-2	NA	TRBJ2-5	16	CASSQTLEGGQETQYF
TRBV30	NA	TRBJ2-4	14	CAWSQTVYLKTLYF
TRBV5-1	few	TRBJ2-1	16	CASSLEGQGGYGEQFF
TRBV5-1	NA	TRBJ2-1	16	CASSLNGGAYYNEQFF
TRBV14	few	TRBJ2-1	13	CASSPSRFNEQFF
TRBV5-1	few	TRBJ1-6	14	CASSQGQPNSPLHF
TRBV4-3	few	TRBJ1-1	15	CASSQDVSRNTEAFF
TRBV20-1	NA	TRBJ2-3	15	CSAKQLGESTDTQYF
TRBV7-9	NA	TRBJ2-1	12	CASNPKEEEQFF
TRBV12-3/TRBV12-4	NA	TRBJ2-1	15	CASSQTASSYNEQFF
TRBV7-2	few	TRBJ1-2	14	CASSSRGRGYGYTF
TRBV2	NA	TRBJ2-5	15	CASSVSDREREVQYF
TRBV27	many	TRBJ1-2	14	CASSLSTGNYGYTF
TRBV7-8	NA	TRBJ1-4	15	CASSLDGRAEEKLFF
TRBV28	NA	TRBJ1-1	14	CASSFGEKNTEAFF
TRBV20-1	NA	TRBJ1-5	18	CSALPRGSGFMANQPQHF
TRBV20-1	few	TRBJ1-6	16	CSASYTQGSYNSPLHF
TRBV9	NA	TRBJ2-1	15	CASSGPGLATLGEFF
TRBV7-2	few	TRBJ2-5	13	CASSLWPQETQYF
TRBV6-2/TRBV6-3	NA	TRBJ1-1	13	CASKNYRGTEAFF